Below are 26 T cell receptor beta chains sequenced from a single sample in a study of OX40 agonist ivuxolimab in advanced cancers. Libraries were constructed by the immunoSEQ multiplex PCR assay. TCRdb retrieved this table from immuneACCESS and kept in-frame rearrangements only. Not all clones are present; in checked studies, unresolved V genes account for under half, and no reason is known for the remainder. The sample has roughly 100,000 clones on record, about 86% of them singletons. The top ten clonotypes cover more than 5% of the sample. Source: CD4+ or CD8+ T cells sorted from blood, taken in a trial of the OX40 agonist ivuxolimab. Receptor source: an adult with an advanced solid tumor such as melanoma, head and neck, liver or kidney cancer.

This sequence joins TRBV7-9 and TRBJ2-3, with 8 nucleotides matching TRBD2. Per the germline V gene, CDR1 is SEHNR and CDR2 is FQNEAQ (reference sequence). Losses at the gene ends were 3 bases for V and 0 bases for J; bases not matched to a gene: 8. The CDR3 extends over 17 amino acids. CDR3 amino acids: CASSFLAGGFSTDTQYF. Here the CDR3 DNA reads TGTGCCAGCAGCTTTCTCGCGGGGGGCTTCAGCACAGATACGCAGTATTTT.

The chain has TRBV6-1 and TRBJ2-7; 12 bases map to TRBD1. From germline, CDR1 is MNHNS and CDR2 SASEGT. The CDR3 extends over 14 amino acids. Trimming cost V 6 bases and J 3 bases; bases outside gene matches: 3. CDR3 sequence: CASSGDRGHYEQYF. Here the CDR3 DNA reads TGTGCCAGCAGCGGGGACAGGGGGCACTACGAGCAGTACTTC.

The rearrangement links TRBV4-1 to TRBJ2-7, with 9 bases lining up with TRBD1. Germline V CDR1 and CDR2: MGHRA, YSYEKL. CDR3 length: 14 residues. The V and J ends lost 4 bases and 3 bases, in that order; junction bases with no gene match: 4. In nucleotides, the CDR3 is TGCGCCAGCAGCCTGGGACAGGGAAGCTACGAGCAGTACTTC. Translation: CASSLGQGSYEQYF.

This clone was counted once. The chain couples TRBV30 to TRBJ1-1; 10 bases are a match to TRBD1. There are 17 residues in the CDR3. CDR1 is GTSNPN, CDR2 SVGIG, per germline (reference sequence). V dropped 0 bases and J dropped 4; count of bases not matched to a gene: 11. DNA for the CDR3: TGTGCCTGGAGTGTACGGGCCCCAGGGACAGGGGTCACTGAAGCTTTCTTT. Protein product: CAWSVRAPGTGVTEAFF.

The chain employs TRBV5-6 and TRBJ1-1; no reliable D call. The CDR3 sequence is 15 residues long. Germline assignment: CDR1 SGHDT and CDR2 YYEEEE. V was cut by 2 bases and J by 5 bases, with 16 bases left in between. The CDR3 reads CASSFGFSGRTEAFF. The DNA for the CDR3 is TGTGCCAGCAGCTTCGGGTTCTCAGGTAGAACTGAAGCTTTCTTT.

The chain has TRBV7-9 and TRBJ2-7; D might be TRBD1 (5 bases). V lost 4 bases and J 0 bases, leaving 7 bases between the germline ends. There are 13 residues in the CDR3. CDR1 and CDR2 (germline): SEHNR, FQNEAQ (reference sequence). CDR3 loop: CASSYDSSYEQYF. The CDR3 DNA reads TGTGCCAGCAGCTATGACAGCTCCTACGAGCAGTACTTC.

V gene TRBV4-2 combines with J gene TRBJ2-2; unclear D gene. Trimming removed 1 base at V and 0 bases at J, with 12 bases between. The CDR3 has 17 amino acids. Per germline, CDR1 LGHNA and CDR2 YNFKEQ. The DNA of the CDR3 is TGTGCCAGCAGCCAAGGATCGGAGACTTCGAACACCGGGGAGCTGTTTTTT. Amino acids: CASSQGSETSNTGELFF.

The chain has TRBV6-6 and TRBJ1-3, with 7 bases matching TRBD1. The J segment lost 0 bases and the V segment lost 6 bases, leaving 5 bases of the junction unmatched. The germline gives CDR1 MNHNY, CDR2 SVGAGI (reference sequence). The CDR3 spans 15 residues. The CDR3 nucleotides are TGTGCCAGCAGCTCGGGACAGAGCTCTGGAAACACCATATATTTT. Translation gives CASSSGQSSGNTIYF.

As for this clone: One end of the junction is discordant with germline, which a read error may explain. The chain has TRBV19 and TRBJ2-7; TRBD1 matches 7 bases. The germline CDR1 and CDR2 sequences are LNHDA and SQIVND (reference sequence). The CDR3 consists of 15 residues. The CDR3 DNA reads as TGTGCCAGTAGTCTAGACAGGGACCCTCCCTACGAGCAGTACTTC. It is translated as CASSLDRDPPYEQYF.

The chain links TRBV7-2 to TRBJ2-1; 7 nucleotides match TRBD2. Trimming cost V 0 bases and J 1 base; bases outside gene matches: 3. The CDR3 contains 16 residues. From germline, CDR1 is SGHTA and CDR2 FQGNSA. CDR3 bases: TGTGCCAGCAGCTTAGCGGGAGGGGCTTCCTACAATGAGCAGTTCTTC. It is translated as CASSLAGGASYNEQFF.

The chain joins TRBV7-8 to TRBJ1-2; 10 nucleotides match TRBD1. The CDR3 has 14 residues. The germline CDR1 and CDR2 sequences are SGHVS and FQNEAQ. Trimming took 3 bases from V and 8 from J; bases not matched to a gene: 6. The CDR3 DNA follows: TGTGCCAGCAGCTTGACAGGGGGCACAAGGGGCTACACCTTC. Its protein is CASSLTGGTRGYTF.

The chain is built from TRBV18 and TRBJ1-2, with D perhaps matching TRBD1 (5 bases). In germline, CDR1 is KGHSH, CDR2 LQKENI. V gave up 8 bases and J gave up 6 bases, with 16 bases separating them. This CDR3 is 13 amino acids long. DNA of the CDR3: TGTGCCAGCCATTCAGGGCAGGGTCATGGCTACACCTTC. It translates to CASHSGQGHGYTF.

This chain uses TRBV4-1 with TRBJ1-5; D not resolved. V was clipped by 0 bases and J by 2 bases, with 8 bases between them. The CDR3 totals 15 residues. Germline assignment: CDR1 MGHRA and CDR2 YSYEKL. The CDR3 loop reads CASSQDEGGNQPQHF. The CDR3 bases are TGCGCCAGCAGCCAAGACGAGGGAGGCAATCAGCCCCAGCATTTT.

The J gene is TRBJ2-7, the V gene TRBV12-5; 8 nucleotides agree with TRBD1. The CDR3 has 14 amino acids. CDR1 LGHNT and CDR2 FRNRAP come from the germline V gene. The V and J ends lost 6 bases and 4 bases, in that order; junction bases with no gene match: 8. CDR3 amino acids: CASGPGQGVYEQYF. The CDR3 DNA sequence: TGTGCTAGTGGGCCCGGACAGGGCGTTTACGAGCAGTACTTC. The full variable domain, in which reference TRBV12-5 and TRBJ2-7 provide the parts outside the CDR3, is DARVTQTPRHKVTEMGQEVTMRCQPILGHNTVFWYRQTMMQGLELLAYFRNRAPLDDSGMPKDRFSAEMPDATLATLKIQPSEPRDSAVYFCASGPGQGVYEQYFGPGTRLTVT.

The chain couples TRBV5-4 to TRBJ2-7, with D possibly TRBD1 on 5 matching bases. The CDR3 has 13 residues. Germline CDR1 SGHNT, CDR2 YYREEE (reference sequence). The ends were cut back, 6 bases at V and 1 base at J, with 11 bases in the middle. The chain's CDR3 is CASKRSGSYEQYF. In DNA, the CDR3 is TGTGCCAGCAAGCGATCAGGGTCCTACGAGCAGTACTTC.

The sample holds one count of this clone. The chain is built from TRBV10-3 and TRBJ2-7, with D uncertain. Between the trimmed V and J ends, which lost 3 bases and 3 bases, there was a span of 9 bases. This CDR3 contains 13 residues. Per germline, CDR1 ENHRY and CDR2 SYGVKD. Here the CDR3 DNA reads TGTGCCATCAGTGATACAGATATCTACGAGCAGTACTTC. Residues: CAISDTDIYEQYF.

The V and J genes are TRBV10-3 and TRBJ1-6; D remains unclear. This CDR3 has 15 residues. V gave up 3 bases and J gave up 0 bases, with 6 bases separating them. Germline CDR1 is ENHRY and CDR2 is SYGVKD. The CDR3 here is CAISERSSYNSPLHF. The CDR3 DNA sequence: TGTGCCATCAGTGAACGGAGCTCCTATAATTCACCCCTCCACTTT.

This clone appeared once. Here the CDR3 reads CASIDSYNEQFF. The CDR3 region has the DNA TGTGCCAGCATAGACAGCTACAATGAGCAGTTCTTC. The chain uses TRBV28 and TRBJ2-1; D possibly corresponds to TRBD1 (5 bases). The V gene's germline CDR1 is MDHEN and CDR2 SYDVKM. There are 12 residues in the CDR3. The ends were cut back, 7 bases at V and 3 bases at J, with 7 bases in the middle. The full variable domain, rest sourced from reference TRBV28 and TRBJ2-1, is DVKVTQSSRYLVKRTGEKVFLECVQDMDHENMFWYRQDPGLGLRLIYFSYDVKMKEKGDIPEGYSVSREKKERFSLILESASTNQTSMYLCASIDSYNEQFFGPGTRLTVL.

The genes are TRBV5-6 and TRBJ2-1; D gene unclear. The CDR3 totals 11 residues. Germline V gene sequence: CDR1 SGHDT, CDR2 YYEEEE. Deletions cut 5 bases from V and 12 bases from J, with 12 bases between. CDR3 residues: CASSFEDSQFF. In nucleotides, the CDR3 is TGTGCCAGCAGTTTCGAGGATTCGCAGTTCTTC.

In its sample, this clone was seen a few times. CDR3 sequence reads: CASQSSGSNTGELFF. CDR3 bases: TGTGCCAGCCAATCAAGTGGTTCGAACACCGGGGAGCTGTTTTTT. The J gene is TRBJ2-2, the V gene TRBV11-2, with no clear D. The germline CDR1 and CDR2 sequences are SGHAT and FQNNGV. V gave up 8 bases and J gave up 0 bases, with 13 bases separating them. The CDR3 is 15 amino acids.

The V gene is TRBV5-1, the J gene TRBJ2-7; TRBD2 matches at 8 bases. This CDR3 is built from 14 residues. J was trimmed by 5 bases and V by 0 bases; bases with no gene match: 4. CDR1 is SGHRS, CDR2 YFSETQ, per germline. CDR3: CASSLADGRDEQYF. As DNA, the CDR3 is TGCGCCAGCAGCTTGGCTGACGGGAGGGACGAGCAGTACTTC. Based on the CDR3 plus reference TRBV5-1 and TRBJ2-7, the full variable domain is KAGVTQTPRYLIKTRGQQVTLSCSPISGHRSVSWYQQTPGQGLQFLFEYFSETQRNKGNFPGRFSGRQFSNSRSEMNVSTLELGDSALYLCASSLADGRDEQYFGPGTRLTVT.

The chain joins TRBV6-1 to TRBJ1-2; 7 bases map to TRBD1. The J segment lost 4 bases and the V segment lost 7 bases, leaving 12 bases of the junction unmatched. The CDR3 extends over 15 amino acids. Germline CDR1 reads MNHNS; CDR2 reads SASEGT. The DNA for the CDR3 is TGTGCCAGCACCGGGAGGGAGGGGGCGCGCTATGGCTACACCTTC. Translated: CASTGREGARYGYTF.

J is TRBJ2-4 and V is TRBV19, with D perhaps given as TRBD1 or TRBD2 (5 bases each). Trimming left V 6 bases short and J 10 bases short, with 19 bases between. This CDR3 has 14 residues. Germline-derived CDR1 and CDR2 are LNHDA and SQIVND (reference sequence). The CDR3 sequence: CASSSGTGRGIQYF. The CDR3 DNA follows: TGTGCCAGTAGCAGTGGAACAGGCCGAGGGATTCAGTACTTC.

In this sample, this clone turned up a few times. The J gene is TRBJ1-1, the V gene TRBV5-1; the D is unclear. Germline CDR1 SGHRS, CDR2 YFSETQ. CDR3 length equals 13 residues. Trimming shortened V by 5 bases and J by 0 bases, and 8 bases separated the two germline ends. As DNA, the CDR3 is TGCGCCAGCAGAGGGATCTTGAACACTGAAGCTTTCTTT. Translated: CASRGILNTEAFF.

Turning to this clone: Additional DNA sequences in this sample encode the identical CDR3. The chain combines TRBV19 with TRBJ1-2, with 7 bases aligning to TRBD1. V was clipped by 4 bases and J by 3 bases; unmatched bases: 2. The CDR3 loop spans 13 amino acids. Germline-derived CDR1 and CDR2 are LNHDA and SQIVND (reference sequence). This CDR3 is CASSTTGDYGYTF. CDR3 sequence (DNA): TGTGCCAGTAGTACCACAGGGGACTATGGCTACACCTTC. The full variable domain, rest sourced from reference TRBV19 and TRBJ1-2, is DGGITQSPKYLFRKEGQNVTLSCEQNLNHDAMYWYRQDPGQGLRLIYYSQIVNDFQKGDIAEGYSVSREKKESFPLTVTSAQKNPTAFYLCASSTTGDYGYTFGSGTRLTVV.

This rearrangement joins TRBV5-1 to TRBJ2-2, with 15 bases lining up with TRBD2. The CDR3 length is 18 residues. The V segment lost 4 bases and the J segment 4 bases; nucleotides outside the gene matches: 8. Germline CDR1 reads SGHRS; CDR2 reads YFSETQ. The DNA of the CDR3 is TGCGCCAGCAGCCCCCCGGGACTAGCGGGGGGTTCCACCGGGGAGCTGTTTTTT. Protein: CASSPPGLAGGSTGELFF.